This T cell receptor beta chain was sequenced for a study of OX40 agonist ivuxolimab in advanced cancers. Study summary: The patients got ivuxolimab, which is an agonistic anti-OX40 (CD134) antibody.

Whole-study findings and limits: In the 0.1-3.0 mg/kg groups, partial responders showed among the lowest expansion.

CDR1 and CDR2 from the germline V gene are SGHTA and FQGTGA. The CDR3 length is 16 residues. Deletions cut 1 base from V and 5 bases from J, with 16 bases between. Here immunoSEQ multiplex PCR was the method, and the copy in TCRdb shows in-frame clones only, minus some. The sample shows roughly 50,000 clones, around 80% of them seen only once. Of note for this clone: Antigen: not known.

The source material was CD4+ or CD8+ T cells sorted from blood, sampled in a trial of the OX40 agonist ivuxolimab. This TCR was sampled from an adult with an advanced solid tumor such as melanoma, head and neck, liver or kidney cancer. This sequence joins TRBV7-3 and TRBJ2-3, with a tentative D call TRBD1 (7 bases). The CDR3 sequence: CASSLRARGARDTQYF. In DNA form, the CDR3 reads TGTGCCAGCAGCTTAAGGGCCAGGGGGGCCCGAGATACGCAGTATTTT.